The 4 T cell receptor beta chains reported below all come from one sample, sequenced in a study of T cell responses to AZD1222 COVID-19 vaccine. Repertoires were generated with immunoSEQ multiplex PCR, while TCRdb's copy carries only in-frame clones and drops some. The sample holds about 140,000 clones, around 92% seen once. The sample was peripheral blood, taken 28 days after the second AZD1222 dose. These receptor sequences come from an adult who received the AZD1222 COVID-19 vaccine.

This CDR3 reads CASSQDRGGRVTEAFF. DNA for the CDR3: TGCGCCAGCAGCCAAGATAGGGGGGGCAGGGTGACTGAAGCTTTCTTT. V and J are TRBV4-3 and TRBJ1-1; TRBD1 might be the D (6 bases). With 0 bases removed from V and 5 bases from J, the gap between germline ends came to 16 bases. The CDR3 is made up of 16 amino acids. Germline V gene lookup returns CDR1 LGHNA and CDR2 YSLEER.

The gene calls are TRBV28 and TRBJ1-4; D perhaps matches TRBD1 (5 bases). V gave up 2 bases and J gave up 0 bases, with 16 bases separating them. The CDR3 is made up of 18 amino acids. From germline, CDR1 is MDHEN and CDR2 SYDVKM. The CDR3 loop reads CASSLMGPLPATNEKLFF. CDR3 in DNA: TGTGCCAGCAGTTTAATGGGACCCCTTCCTGCAACTAATGAAAAACTGTTTTTT.

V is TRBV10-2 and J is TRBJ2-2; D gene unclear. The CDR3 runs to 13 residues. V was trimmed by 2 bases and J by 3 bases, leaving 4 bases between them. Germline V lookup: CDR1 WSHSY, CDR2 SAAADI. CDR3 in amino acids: CASSETDTGELFF. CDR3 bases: TGCGCCAGCAGTGAGACAGACACCGGGGAGCTGTTTTTT.

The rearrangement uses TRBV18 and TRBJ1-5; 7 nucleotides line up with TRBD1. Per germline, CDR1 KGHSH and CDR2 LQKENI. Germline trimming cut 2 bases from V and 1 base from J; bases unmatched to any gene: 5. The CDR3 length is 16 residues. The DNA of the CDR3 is TGTGCCAGCTCACCAAGGACGGGACAGAGCAATCAGCCCCAGCATTTT. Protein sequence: CASSPRTGQSNQPQHF.